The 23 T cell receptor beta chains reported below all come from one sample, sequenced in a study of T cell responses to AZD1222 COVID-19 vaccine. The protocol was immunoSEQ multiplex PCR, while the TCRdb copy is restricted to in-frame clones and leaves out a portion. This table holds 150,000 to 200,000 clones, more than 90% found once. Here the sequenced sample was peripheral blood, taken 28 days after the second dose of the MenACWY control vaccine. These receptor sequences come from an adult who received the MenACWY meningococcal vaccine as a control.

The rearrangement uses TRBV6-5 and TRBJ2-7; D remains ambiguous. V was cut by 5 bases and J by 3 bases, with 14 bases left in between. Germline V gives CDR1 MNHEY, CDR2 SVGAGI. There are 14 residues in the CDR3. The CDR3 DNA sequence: TGTGCCAGCAGTCCGGCTACTTATAACTACGAGCAGTACTTC. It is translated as CASSPATYNYEQYF.

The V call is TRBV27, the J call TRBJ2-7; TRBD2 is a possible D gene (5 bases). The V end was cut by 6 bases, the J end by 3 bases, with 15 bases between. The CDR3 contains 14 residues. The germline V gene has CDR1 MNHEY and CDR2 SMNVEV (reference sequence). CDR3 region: CASSETGIDYEQYF. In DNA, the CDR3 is TGTGCCAGCAGCGAGACGGGGATCGACTACGAGCAGTACTTC.

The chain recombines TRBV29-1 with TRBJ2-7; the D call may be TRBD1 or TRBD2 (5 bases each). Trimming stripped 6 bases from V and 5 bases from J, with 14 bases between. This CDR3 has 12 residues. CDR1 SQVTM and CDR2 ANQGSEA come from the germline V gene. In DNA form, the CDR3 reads TGCAGCGTAGAGGGGACGACTAACGAGCAGTACTTC. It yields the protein CSVEGTTNEQYF.

The CDR3 bases are TGTGCCTGCGGGGCCATAAACAACTATGGCTACACCTTC. As protein: CACGAINNYGYTF. This sequence joins TRBV30 and TRBJ1-2; a possible D gene is TRBD1 (5 bases). Trimming removed 6 bases at V and 2 bases at J, with 13 bases between. The CDR3 consists of 13 residues. CDR1 is GTSNPN, CDR2 SVGIG, per germline (reference sequence).

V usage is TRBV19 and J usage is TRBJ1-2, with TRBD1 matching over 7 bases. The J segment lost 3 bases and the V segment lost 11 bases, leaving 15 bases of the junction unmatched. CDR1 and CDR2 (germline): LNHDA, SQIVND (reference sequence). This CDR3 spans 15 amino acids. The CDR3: CAGRSRDRRDYGYTF. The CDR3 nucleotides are TGTGCCGGAAGGAGTCGGGACAGAAGAGACTATGGCTACACCTTC. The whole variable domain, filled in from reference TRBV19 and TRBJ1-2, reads DGGITQSPKYLFRKEGQNVTLSCEQNLNHDAMYWYRQDPGQGLRLIYYSQIVNDFQKGDIAEGYSVSREKKESFPLTVTSAQKNPTAFYLCAGRSRDRRDYGYTFGSGTRLTVV.

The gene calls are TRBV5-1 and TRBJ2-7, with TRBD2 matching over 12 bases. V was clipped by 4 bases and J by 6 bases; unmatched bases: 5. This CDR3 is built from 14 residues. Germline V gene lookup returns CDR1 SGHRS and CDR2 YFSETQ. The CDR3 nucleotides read TGCGCCAGCAGCGAAGGACTAGCGGGAAGCGAGCAGTACTTC. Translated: CASSEGLAGSEQYF.

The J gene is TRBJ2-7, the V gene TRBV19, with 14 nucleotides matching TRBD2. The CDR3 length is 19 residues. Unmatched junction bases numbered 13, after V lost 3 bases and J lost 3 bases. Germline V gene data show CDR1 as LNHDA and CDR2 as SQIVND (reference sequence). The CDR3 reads CASSINSRSGLAGDYEQYF. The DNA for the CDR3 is TGTGCCAGTAGTATTAACAGCCGGTCGGGACTAGCGGGAGACTACGAGCAGTACTTC.

CDR3 residues: CASSRTGGNTEAFF. CDR3 DNA: TGTGCCAGCAGCCGGACAGGCGGGAACACTGAAGCTTTCTTT. This rearrangement joins TRBV6-5 to TRBJ1-1; 7 bases align to TRBD1. The germline gives CDR1 MNHEY, CDR2 SVGAGI. The J segment lost 1 base and the V segment lost 6 bases, leaving 5 bases of the junction unmatched. This CDR3 contains 14 residues.

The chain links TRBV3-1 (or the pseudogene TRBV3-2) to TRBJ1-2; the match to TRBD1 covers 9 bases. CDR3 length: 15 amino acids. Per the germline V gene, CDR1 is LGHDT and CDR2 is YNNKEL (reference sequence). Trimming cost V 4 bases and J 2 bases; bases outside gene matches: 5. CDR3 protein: CASSPQQGANYGYTF. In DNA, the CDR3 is TGTGCCAGCAGCCCCCAACAGGGGGCAAACTATGGCTACACCTTC.

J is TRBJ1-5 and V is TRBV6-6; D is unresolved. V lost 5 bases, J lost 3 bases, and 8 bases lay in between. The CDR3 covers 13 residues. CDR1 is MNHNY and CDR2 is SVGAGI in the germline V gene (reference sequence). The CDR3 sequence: CASSLTLNQPQHF. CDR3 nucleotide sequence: TGTGCCAGCAGTCTTACCCTCAATCAGCCCCAGCATTTT.

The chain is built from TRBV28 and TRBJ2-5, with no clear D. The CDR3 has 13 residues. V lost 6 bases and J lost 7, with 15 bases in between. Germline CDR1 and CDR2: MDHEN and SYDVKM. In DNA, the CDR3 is TGTGCCAGCAGAAGCTGGGTTTCGGGGACCCAGTACTTC. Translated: CASRSWVSGTQYF.

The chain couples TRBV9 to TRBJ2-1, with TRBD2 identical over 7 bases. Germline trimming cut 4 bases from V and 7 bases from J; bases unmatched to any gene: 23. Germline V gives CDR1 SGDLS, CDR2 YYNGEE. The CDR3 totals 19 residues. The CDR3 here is CASSPVGNSWGGRGNEQFF. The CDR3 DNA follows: TGTGCCAGCAGCCCAGTAGGAAACTCTTGGGGCGGGAGAGGGAATGAGCAGTTCTTC.

This chain's CDR3 is CASSLTSGRIGQFF. The DNA for the CDR3 is TGTGCCAGCAGCTTAACTAGCGGGAGAATTGGGCAGTTCTTC. The chain uses TRBV5-4 and TRBJ2-1, with 11 bases fitting TRBD2. Germline trimming cut 2 bases from V and 12 bases from J; bases unmatched to any gene: 7. CDR1 is SGHNT, CDR2 YYREEE, per germline (reference sequence). CDR3 length: 14 amino acids.

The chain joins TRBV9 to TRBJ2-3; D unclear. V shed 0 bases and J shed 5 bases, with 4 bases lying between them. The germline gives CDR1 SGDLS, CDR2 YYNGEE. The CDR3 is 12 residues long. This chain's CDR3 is CASSVGEDTQYF. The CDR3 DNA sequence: TGTGCCAGCAGCGTAGGGGAAGATACGCAGTATTTT.

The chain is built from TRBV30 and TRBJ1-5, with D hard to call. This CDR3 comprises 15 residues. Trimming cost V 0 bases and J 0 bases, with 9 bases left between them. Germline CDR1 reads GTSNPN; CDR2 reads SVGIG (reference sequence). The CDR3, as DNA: TGTGCCTGGAGTGTTATCGGGATTAGCAATCAGCCCCAGCATTTT. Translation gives CAWSVIGISNQPQHF.

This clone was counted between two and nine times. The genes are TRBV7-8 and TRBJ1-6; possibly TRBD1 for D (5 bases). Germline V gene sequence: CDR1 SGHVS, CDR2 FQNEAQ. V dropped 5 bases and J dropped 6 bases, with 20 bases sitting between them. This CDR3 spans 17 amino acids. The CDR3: CASSPTRRGLTNSPLHF. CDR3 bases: TGTGCCAGCAGCCCGACAAGAAGGGGACTGACTAATTCACCCCTCCACTTT.

Written as DNA, the CDR3 is TGTGCCAGCAGTCTCGAAGCGGGCTGGGGTATGAATGAGCAGTTCTTC. It specifies CASSLEAGWGMNEQFF. V gene TRBV27 combines with J gene TRBJ2-1; perhaps TRBD2 as D (6 bases). V gave up 5 bases and J gave up 7 bases, with 21 bases separating them. This CDR3 has 16 residues. Germline V CDR1 and CDR2: MNHEY, SMNVEV (reference sequence).

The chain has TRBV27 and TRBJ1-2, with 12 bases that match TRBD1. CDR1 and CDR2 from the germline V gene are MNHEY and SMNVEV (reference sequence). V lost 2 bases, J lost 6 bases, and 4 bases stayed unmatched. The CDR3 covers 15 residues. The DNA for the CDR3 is TGTGCCAGCAGTTTACTGGGACAGGGGGCCAATGGCTACACCTTC. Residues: CASSLLGQGANGYTF.

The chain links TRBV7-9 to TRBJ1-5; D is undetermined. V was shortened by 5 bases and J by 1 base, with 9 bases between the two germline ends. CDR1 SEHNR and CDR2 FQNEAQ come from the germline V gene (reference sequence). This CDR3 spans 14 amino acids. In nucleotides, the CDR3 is TGTGCCAGCAGCACGGCCGGGAGCAATCAGCCCCAGCATTTT. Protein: CASSTAGSNQPQHF. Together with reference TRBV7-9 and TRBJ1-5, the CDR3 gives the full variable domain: DTGVSQNPRHKITKRGQNVTFRCDPISEHNRLYWYRQTLGQGPEFLTYFQNEAQLEKSRLLSDRFSAERPKGSFSTLEIQRTEQGDSAMYLCASSTAGSNQPQHFGDGTRLSIL.

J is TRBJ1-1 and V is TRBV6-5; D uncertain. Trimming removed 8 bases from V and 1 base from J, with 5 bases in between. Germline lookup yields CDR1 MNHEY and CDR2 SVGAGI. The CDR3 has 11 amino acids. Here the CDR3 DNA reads TGTGCCAGCGGTCCGAACACTGAAGCTTTCTTT. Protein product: CASGPNTEAFF.

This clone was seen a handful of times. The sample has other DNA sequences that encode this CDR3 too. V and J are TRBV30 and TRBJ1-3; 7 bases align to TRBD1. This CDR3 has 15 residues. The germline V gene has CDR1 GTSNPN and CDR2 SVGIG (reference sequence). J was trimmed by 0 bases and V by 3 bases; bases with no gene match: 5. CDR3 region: CAWSRDSGSGNTIYF. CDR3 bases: TGTGCCTGGAGCCGGGACAGTGGCTCTGGAAACACCATATATTTT.

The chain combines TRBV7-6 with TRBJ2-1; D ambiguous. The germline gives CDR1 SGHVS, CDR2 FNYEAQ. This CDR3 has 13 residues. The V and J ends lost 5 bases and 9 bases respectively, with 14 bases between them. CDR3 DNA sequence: TGTGCCAGCAGCCGCGACTTTCCCAGTGAGCAGTTCTTC. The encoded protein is CASSRDFPSEQFF.

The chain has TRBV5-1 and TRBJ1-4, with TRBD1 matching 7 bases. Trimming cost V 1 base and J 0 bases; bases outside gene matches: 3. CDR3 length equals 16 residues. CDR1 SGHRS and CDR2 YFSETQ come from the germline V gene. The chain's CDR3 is CASSLTGQATNEKLFF. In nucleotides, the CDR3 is TGCGCCAGCAGCTTGACCGGACAGGCAACTAATGAAAAACTGTTTTTT. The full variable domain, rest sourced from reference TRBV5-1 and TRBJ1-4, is KAGVTQTPRYLIKTRGQQVTLSCSPISGHRSVSWYQQTPGQGLQFLFEYFSETQRNKGNFPGRFSGRQFSNSRSEMNVSTLELGDSALYLCASSLTGQATNEKLFFGSGTQLSVL.